The 2 T cell receptor beta chains below all came from one sample that was sequenced in a study of T cell repertoires in cytomegalovirus infection. Using its own MiXCR run on the reads, TCRdb lists one record per CDR3 protein. The sample yields 350,000 to 450,000 distinct CDR3 sequences, roughly 18% seen once. The specimen sequenced was PBMCs. These receptors were obtained from a human donor in good health (CMV status not recorded). Some clones in this sample may be carry-over from other donors' samples.

This chain links TRBV20-1 with TRBJ2-7, with a tentative D call TRBD2 (6 bases). This CDR3 has 15 residues. Trimming stripped 5 bases from V and 3 bases from J, with 20 bases between. In germline, CDR1 is DFQATT, CDR2 SNEGSKA (reference sequence). CDR3 sequence: CSAPNGASESYEQYF. DNA for the CDR3: TGCAGTGCTCCTAACGGGGCTAGCGAGAGCTACGAGCAGTACTTC.

This clonotype was seen a few times. Its ends do not fully match the called genes, so a read error is possible. V and J are TRBV10-3 and TRBJ2-4, with 7 bases that match TRBD1. The germline V gene encodes CDR1 ENHRY and CDR2 SYGVKD. This CDR3 is built from 17 residues. CDR3 sequence: CAISEARGREAENIQYF. CDR3 bases: TGTGCCATCAGTGAAGCGAGGGGGCGAGAAGCCGAAAACATTCAGTACTTC.